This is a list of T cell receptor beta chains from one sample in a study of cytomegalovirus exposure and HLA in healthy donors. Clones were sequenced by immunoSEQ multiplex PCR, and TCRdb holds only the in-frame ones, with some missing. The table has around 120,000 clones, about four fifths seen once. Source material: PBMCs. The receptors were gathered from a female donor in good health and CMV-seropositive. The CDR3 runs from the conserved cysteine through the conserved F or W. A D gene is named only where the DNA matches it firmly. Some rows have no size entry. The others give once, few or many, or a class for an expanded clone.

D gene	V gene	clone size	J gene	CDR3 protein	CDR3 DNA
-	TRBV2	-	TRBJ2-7	CASRRGLPQPGYF	TGTGCCAGCAGGAGAGGACTTCCTCAACCAGGGTACTTC
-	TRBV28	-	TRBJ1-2	CASLGDPSQLYGYTF	TGTGCCAGCCTCGGAGATCCTAGTCAGCTCTATGGCTACACCTTC
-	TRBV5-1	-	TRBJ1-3	CASSLDGSSGNTIYF	TGCGCCAGCAGCTTGGACGGGAGCTCTGGAAACACCATATATTTT
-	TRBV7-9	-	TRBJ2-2	CASSSTGNTGELFF	TGTGCCAGCAGCTCGACAGGGAACACCGGGGAGCTGTTTTTT
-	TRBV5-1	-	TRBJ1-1	CASQSVNTEAFF	TGCGCCAGTCAGTCTGTGAACACTGAAGCTTTCTTT
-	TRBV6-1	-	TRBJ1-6	CASSTSGEGYSPLHF	TGTGCCAGCAGTACCTCTGGGGAGGGGTATTCACCCCTCCACTTT
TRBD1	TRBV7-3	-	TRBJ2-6	CASSSPGQSSGANVLTF	TGTGCCAGCAGCTCACCGGGACAGTCCTCTGGGGCCAACGTCCTGACTTTC
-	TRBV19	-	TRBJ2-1	CASSPGGDNEQFF	TGTGCCAGTAGCCCCGGAGGGGACAATGAGCAGTTCTTC
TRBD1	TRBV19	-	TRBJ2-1	CATVGTGAFNEQFF	TGTGCCACAGTCGGGACAGGGGCTTTTAATGAGCAGTTCTTC
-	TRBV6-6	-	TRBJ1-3	CATLGQLSGNTIYF	TGTGCCACCCTCGGACAGCTCTCTGGAAACACCATATATTTT
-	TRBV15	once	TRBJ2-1	CATRSATYNEQFF	TGTGCCACCAGAAGTGCGACCTACAATGAGCAGTTCTTC
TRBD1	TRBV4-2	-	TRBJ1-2	CASSPQLDRADGYTF	TGTGCCAGCAGCCCTCAGCTTGACAGGGCTGATGGCTACACCTTC
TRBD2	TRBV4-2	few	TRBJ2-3	CASSQNSGGAGTQYF	TGTGCCAGCAGCCAAAATAGCGGGGGGGCTGGTACGCAGTATTTT
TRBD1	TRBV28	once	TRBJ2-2	CASIKGGQSFTGELFF	TGTGCCAGCATCAAAGGGGGACAGTCCTTCACCGGGGAGCTGTTTTTT
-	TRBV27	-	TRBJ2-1	CASSFERGARVNEQFF	TGTGCCAGCAGTTTTGAACGGGGGGCACGCGTCAATGAGCAGTTCTTC
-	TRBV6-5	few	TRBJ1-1	CASSSAGLDEAFF	TGTGCCAGCAGTTCCGCAGGACTCGATGAAGCTTTCTTT
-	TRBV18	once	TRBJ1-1	CASSPQGDDTEAFF	TGTGCCAGCTCACCACAGGGAGACGACACTGAAGCTTTCTTT
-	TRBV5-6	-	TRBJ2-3	CASSHRSGRTDTQYF	TGTGCCAGCAGCCATCGGAGCGGACGCACAGATACGCAGTATTTT
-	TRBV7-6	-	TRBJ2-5	CASSFGDQETQYF	TGTGCCAGCAGCTTCGGGGATCAAGAGACCCAGTACTTC
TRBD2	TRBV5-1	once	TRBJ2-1	CASSTLAGSYNEQFF	TGCGCCAGCAGCACCCTAGCGGGGAGCTACAATGAGCAGTTCTTC
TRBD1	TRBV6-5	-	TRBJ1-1	CASSYSTTGDTEAFF	TGTGCCAGCAGTTACTCGACTACAGGGGACACTGAAGCTTTCTTT
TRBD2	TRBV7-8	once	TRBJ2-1	CASSWLGGGGGIGGNEQFF	TGTGCCAGCAGCTGGTTAGGCGGGGGCGGGGGGATAGGAGGCAATGAGCAGTTCTTC
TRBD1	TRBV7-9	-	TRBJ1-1	CASSPLWGQKNTEAFF	TGTGCCAGCAGCCCGCTATGGGGACAGAAGAACACTGAAGCTTTCTTT
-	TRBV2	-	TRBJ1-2	CASRGLLRRGYTF	TGTGCCAGCAGGGGGCTTCTGCGTCGTGGCTACACCTTC
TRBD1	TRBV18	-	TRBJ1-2	CASSPGAGGAYGYTF	TGTGCCAGCTCACCCGGGGCAGGGGGCGCCTATGGCTACACCTTC
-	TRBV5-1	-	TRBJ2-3	CASSWGGASTDTQYF	TGCGCCAGCAGCTGGGGGGGGGCTAGCACAGATACGCAGTATTTT
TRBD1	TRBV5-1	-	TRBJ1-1	CASSLTGARGTEAFF	TGCGCCAGCAGCCTTACAGGGGCCCGGGGCACTGAAGCTTTCTTT
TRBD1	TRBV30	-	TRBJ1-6	CAWTTFPGQNSPLHF	TGTGCCTGGACTACGTTCCCGGGACAGAATTCACCCCTCCACTTT
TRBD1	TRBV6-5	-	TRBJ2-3	CASSFRTGDKRAYF	TGTGCCAGCAGTTTTCGTACAGGGGATAAGAGGGCTTATTTT
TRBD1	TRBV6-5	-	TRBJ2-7	CASSPNRGHEQYF	TGTGCCAGCAGCCCCAACAGGGGCCACGAGCAGTACTTC
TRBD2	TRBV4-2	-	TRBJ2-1	CASSQASGGDNEQFF	TGTGCCAGCAGCCAAGCTAGCGGGGGGGACAATGAGCAGTTCTTC